The table lists the clone carrying this T cell receptor beta chain with many counts. There are 12 residues in the CDR3. V gave up 7 bases and J gave up 5 bases; unmatched junction bases: 1. The germline CDR1 and CDR2 sequences are SNHLY and FYNNEI. TCRdb ran MiXCR on the PCR reads and lists one entry per CDR3 protein. This table holds around 13,000 distinct CDR3 sequences, approximately 52% found once. The sample belongs to a study of tumor-infiltrating lymphocytes in oesophageal squamous cell carcinoma. The genes are TRBV2 and TRBJ1-4, with TRBD1 matching over 7 bases. This TCR was sampled from a female donor with esophageal squamous cell carcinoma. The sample consisted of esophageal tumor tissue. The CDR3 sequence: CASNRGNEKLFF. The DNA of the CDR3 is TGTGCCAGCAACAGGGGAAATGAAAAACTGTTTTTT.